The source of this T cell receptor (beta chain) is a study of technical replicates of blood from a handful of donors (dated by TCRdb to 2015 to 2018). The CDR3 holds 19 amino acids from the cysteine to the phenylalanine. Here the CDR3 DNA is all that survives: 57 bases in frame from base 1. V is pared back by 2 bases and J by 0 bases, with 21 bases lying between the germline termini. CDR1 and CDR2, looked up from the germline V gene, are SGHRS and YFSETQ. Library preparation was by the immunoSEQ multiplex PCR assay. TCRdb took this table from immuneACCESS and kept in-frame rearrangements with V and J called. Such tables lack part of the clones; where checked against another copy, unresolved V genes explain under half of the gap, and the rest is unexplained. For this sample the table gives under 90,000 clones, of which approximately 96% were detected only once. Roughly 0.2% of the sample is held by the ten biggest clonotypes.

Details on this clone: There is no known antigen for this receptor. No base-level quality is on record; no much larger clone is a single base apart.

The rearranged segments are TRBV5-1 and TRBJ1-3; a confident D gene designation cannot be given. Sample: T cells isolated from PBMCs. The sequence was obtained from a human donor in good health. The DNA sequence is TGCGCCAGCAGCTTCTACCACTACCGTCCAGCGAGCTCTGGAAACACCATATATTTT. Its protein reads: CASSFYHYRPASSGNTIYF.